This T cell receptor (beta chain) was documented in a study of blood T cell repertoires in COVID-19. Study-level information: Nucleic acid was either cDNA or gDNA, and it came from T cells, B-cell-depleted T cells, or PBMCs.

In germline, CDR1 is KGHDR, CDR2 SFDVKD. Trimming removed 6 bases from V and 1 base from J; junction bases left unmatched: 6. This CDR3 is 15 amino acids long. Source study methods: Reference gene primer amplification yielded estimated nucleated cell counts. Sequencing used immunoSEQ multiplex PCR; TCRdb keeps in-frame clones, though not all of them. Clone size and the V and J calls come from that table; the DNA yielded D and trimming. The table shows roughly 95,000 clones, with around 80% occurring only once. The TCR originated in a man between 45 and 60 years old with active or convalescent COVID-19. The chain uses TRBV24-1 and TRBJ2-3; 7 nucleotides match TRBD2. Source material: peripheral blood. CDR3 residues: CATSRGGGGTDTQYF. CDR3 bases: TGTGCCACCAGTCGCGGGGGTGGGGGCACAGATACGCAGTATTTT.